What follows are 26 T cell receptor beta chains derived from one specimen sequenced in a study of OX40 agonist ivuxolimab in advanced cancers. Sequencing was performed with immunoSEQ multiplex PCR; in TCRdb, only in-frame clones are kept and a portion is missing. Of about 100,000 clones in the sample, about 89% were seen once. Sequences were derived from CD4+ or CD8+ T cells sorted from blood, sampled in a trial of the OX40 agonist ivuxolimab. The receptor source for this set is an adult with an advanced solid tumor such as melanoma, head and neck, liver or kidney cancer.

The chain employs TRBV5-4 and TRBJ1-1, with 7 bases lining up with TRBD1. The V gene end was trimmed by 4 bases and the J gene end by 3 bases; junction bases not matched to a gene: 6. The CDR3 contains 14 residues. Germline CDR1 is SGHNT and CDR2 is YYREEE (reference sequence). The CDR3 sequence: CASSPIDRDTEAFF. The CDR3 DNA sequence: TGTGCCAGCAGCCCCATCGACAGGGACACTGAAGCTTTCTTT. Filled out from reference TRBV5-4 and TRBJ1-1, the complete variable domain reads ETGVTQSPTHLIKTRGQQVTLRCSSQSGHNTVSWYQQALGQGPQFIFQYYREEENGRGNFPPRFSGLQFPNYSSELNVNALELDDSALYLCASSPIDRDTEAFFGQGTRLTVV.

The rearrangement joins TRBV6-5 to TRBJ2-5; perhaps TRBD1 as D (5 bases). The ends were cut back, 6 bases at V and 5 bases at J, with 13 bases in the middle. In germline, CDR1 is MNHEY, CDR2 SVGAGI. This CDR3 has 13 residues. The CDR3 here is CASRPQPGETQYF. CDR3 in DNA: TGTGCCAGCAGACCCCAACCAGGGGAGACCCAGTACTTC.

The chain recombines TRBV6-5 with TRBJ2-7; D possibly corresponds to TRBD1 (6 bases). V lost 5 bases to trimming and J lost 3 bases, with 11 bases between them. Looked up from germline, CDR1 is MNHEY and CDR2 is SVGAGI. The CDR3 is 13 amino acids. CDR3 residues: CASSPTGNYEQYF. The CDR3 DNA reads TGTGCCAGCAGTCCGACAGGAAACTACGAGCAGTACTTC.

V gene TRBV7-3 combines with J gene TRBJ2-1; TRBD2 matches at 9 bases. Germline assignment: CDR1 SGHTA and CDR2 FQGTGA. The CDR3 covers 16 residues. Trimming removed 4 bases from V and 10 bases from J; junction bases left unmatched: 14. CDR3 coding DNA: TGTGCCAGCAGCTCCGCCGAATTAGCGGGAGAGTCCGAGCAGTTCTTC. The encoded protein is CASSSAELAGESEQFF. Complete variable domain (other parts from reference TRBV7-3 and TRBJ2-1): GAGVSQTPSNKVTEKGKYVELRCDPISGHTALYWYRQSLGQGPEFLIYFQGTGAADDSGLPNDRFFAVRPEGSVSTLKIQRTERGDSAVYLCASSSAELAGESEQFFGPGTRLTVL.

The chain links TRBV10-1 to TRBJ1-6; D uncertain. Trimming removed 4 bases at V and 7 bases at J, with 8 bases between. The CDR3 sequence is 13 residues long. From germline, CDR1 is WNHNN and CDR2 SYGVQD (reference sequence). This chain's CDR3 is CASSARANSPLHF. The CDR3 DNA follows: TGCGCCAGCAGTGCCAGAGCAAATTCACCCCTCCACTTT.

The chain links TRBV5-1 to TRBJ2-1; no firm D call. Germline values: CDR1 SGHRS, CDR2 YFSETQ. The CDR3 length is 15 residues. Trimming removed 4 bases from V and 0 bases from J, with 11 bases in between. CDR3 in DNA: TGCGCCAGCAGCCTGGTGCAGAGCTCCTACAATGAGCAGTTCTTC. It codes for CASSLVQSSYNEQFF.

This clone was seen only once. The chain has TRBV18 and TRBJ2-5; tentative D call: TRBD2 (6 bases). This CDR3 has 14 residues. The ends were cut back, 6 bases at V and 2 bases at J, with 13 bases in the middle. CDR1 and CDR2 (germline): KGHSH, LQKENI. In nucleotides, the CDR3 is TGTGCCAGCTCGCCCCTAGCGTGGCAAGAGACCCAGTACTTC. This encodes CASSPLAWQETQYF.

This chain joins TRBV29-1 and TRBJ2-1; 8 nucleotides align to TRBD1. Germline CDR1 reads SQVTM; CDR2 reads ANQGSEA. CDR3 length equals 14 residues. V shed 0 bases and J 7 bases; nucleotides not matched to a gene: 5. Written as DNA, the CDR3 is TGCAGCGTTGAAGAGTCAGGGGGCTGGAATGAGCAGTTCTTC. Protein: CSVEESGGWNEQFF.

This chain joins TRBV28 and TRBJ2-4, with TRBD2 as a possible D gene (6 bases). Trimming pared 2 bases from V and 8 bases from J, leaving 10 bases between. The V gene's germline CDR1 is MDHEN and CDR2 SYDVKM. The CDR3 contains 13 residues. The CDR3 reads CASSLGRRDIQYF. CDR3 DNA sequence: TGTGCCAGCAGTTTAGGCAGGAGGGACATTCAGTACTTC.

V is TRBV7-9 and J is TRBJ2-3; 9 nucleotides match TRBD2. CDR3 size: 14 residues. With V trimmed by 6 bases and J by 4 bases, 5 bases remained unmatched. Germline assignment: CDR1 SEHNR and CDR2 FQNEAQ (reference sequence). This chain's CDR3 is CASSFSGSSDTQYF. Here the CDR3 DNA reads TGTGCCAGCAGTTTTAGCGGGAGCTCAGATACGCAGTATTTT.

The V call is TRBV6-6, the J call TRBJ1-2, with 8 bases identical to TRBD1. V trimming: 6 bases; J trimming: 8 bases; junction bases outside the gene matches: 5. CDR3 length: 12 amino acids. Germline-derived CDR1 and CDR2 are MNHNY and SVGAGI (reference sequence). As DNA, the CDR3 is TGTGCCAGCAGGGACAGGGCCGACGGCTACACCTTC. It specifies CASRDRADGYTF.

The V and J genes are TRBV11-3 and TRBJ2-1; D is unclear. Trimming cost V 5 bases and J 1 base, with 15 bases left between them. CDR3 length: 16 amino acids. Germline values: CDR1 SGHNT, CDR2 YENEEA. CDR3: CASSHSRIGSYNEQFF. CDR3 nucleotide sequence: TGTGCCAGCAGCCACTCTCGGATTGGTTCCTACAATGAGCAGTTCTTC.

This clone occurred a few times. The chain couples TRBV9 to TRBJ1-2; D may be TRBD1 (6 bases). V lost 0 bases to trimming and J lost 8 bases, with 17 bases between them. The CDR3 consists of 15 residues. From germline, CDR1 is SGDLS and CDR2 YYNGEE. This chain's CDR3 is CASSVGAGASWGYTF. CDR3 coding DNA: TGTGCCAGCAGCGTAGGGGCAGGGGCCAGCTGGGGCTACACCTTC.

The chain joins TRBV6-5 to TRBJ1-5; 9 bases are a match to TRBD1. Germline CDR1 and CDR2: MNHEY and SVGAGI. This CDR3 comprises 15 residues. V lost 10 bases and J lost 1; bases outside the gene matches: 8. The DNA of the CDR3 is TGTGCCACCCAACGTGGACAGGGGAGCAATCAGCCCCAGCATTTT. This encodes CATQRGQGSNQPQHF.

The V gene is TRBV6-1, the J gene TRBJ2-5, with a weak D call TRBD1 (5 bases). The CDR3 totals 15 residues. The V gene lost 2 bases and the J gene lost 3 bases, with 13 bases spanning the gap. Germline-derived CDR1 and CDR2 are MNHNS and SASEGT. CDR3 sequence (DNA): TGTGCCAGCAGTGAAACGTTGGGGCCCAAAGAGACCCAGTACTTC. Protein product: CASSETLGPKETQYF.

J is TRBJ1-1 and V is TRBV6-1; no clear D gene. Germline V gene sequence: CDR1 MNHNS, CDR2 SASEGT. V was shortened by 4 bases and J by 6 bases, with 9 bases between the two germline ends. The length of the CDR3 is 12 residues. CDR3 nucleotides: TGTGCCAGCAGTGCCCTAACTTCTGAAGCTTTCTTT. Translated: CASSALTSEAFF.

The chain uses TRBV5-8 and TRBJ1-1; 10 nucleotides line up with TRBD1. V trimming: 3 bases; J trimming: 3 bases; junction bases outside the gene matches: 5. CDR1 is SGHTS and CDR2 is YDEGEE in the germline V gene. CDR3 size: 15 residues. CDR3 in DNA: TGTGCCAGCAGCTCCGACAGGGGGCATGACACTGAAGCTTTCTTT. Translation: CASSSDRGHDTEAFF.

The V and J genes are TRBV10-3 and TRBJ1-6, with a weak D call TRBD1 (5 bases). Trimming cost V 6 bases and J 5 bases, with 17 bases left between them. Germline CDR1 is ENHRY and CDR2 is SYGVKD. The CDR3 extends over 16 amino acids. CDR3 residues: CAISYRKGLDNSPLHF. The CDR3 DNA reads TGTGCCATCAGCTACAGGAAGGGCTTGGATAATTCACCCCTCCACTTT.

This chain joins TRBV18 and TRBJ1-2, with D unresolved. V gave up 1 base and J gave up 4 bases, with 4 bases separating them. CDR3 length: 12 residues. Germline V gives CDR1 KGHSH, CDR2 LQKENI. The CDR3 loop reads CASSPQTYGYTF. CDR3 nucleotides: TGTGCCAGCTCACCACAAACCTATGGCTACACCTTC.

The CDR3 reads CASSYPSPLGTDGYTF. The CDR3 nucleotides are TGTGCCAGCAGTTACCCCTCCCCTCTCGGGACGGACGGCTACACCTTC. This rearrangement joins TRBV28 to TRBJ1-2; possibly TRBD1 for D (5 bases). This CDR3 region has 16 residues. Germline assignment: CDR1 MDHEN and CDR2 SYDVKM. The V end lost 4 bases, the J end lost 8 bases, and 23 bases lay between the germline ends.

The chain uses TRBV5-1 and TRBJ2-7; 11 bases are a match to TRBD2. The V gene's germline CDR1 is SGHRS and CDR2 YFSETQ. J gave up 2 bases and V 4 bases, and 5 bases lay outside the gene matches. The CDR3 runs 15 residues. In DNA form, the CDR3 reads TGCGCCAGCAGCGCTGGGACTAGCGGAGCCTACGAGCAGTACTTC. Translation: CASSAGTSGAYEQYF.

In its sample, this clone was seen once. The chain combines TRBV2 with TRBJ2-3; D not resolved. This CDR3 is 11 amino acids long. Germline lookup yields CDR1 SNHLY and CDR2 FYNNEI. V gave up 6 bases and J gave up 8 bases, with 9 bases separating them. CDR3 in DNA: TGTGCCAGCAGGCTAGTAGTTACGCAGTATTTT. Protein: CASRLVVTQYF.

The chain has TRBV11-2 and TRBJ2-7; 10 positions agree with TRBD2. The length of the CDR3 is 12 residues. Germline V gene data show CDR1 as SGHAT and CDR2 as FQNNGV. Unmatched junction bases numbered 0, after V lost 4 bases and J lost 6 bases. The chain's CDR3 is CASSSSGSEQYF. CDR3 sequence (DNA): TGTGCCAGCAGCTCTAGCGGGAGCGAGCAGTACTTC.

This rearrangement joins TRBV2 to TRBJ1-2; no clear D. This CDR3 is 14 amino acids long. V dropped 6 bases and J dropped 4 bases, with 15 bases sitting between them. The V gene's germline CDR1 is SNHLY and CDR2 FYNNEI. DNA of the CDR3: TGTGCCAGCAGCATGAAGAGGGATTCCTATGGCTACACCTTC. Protein: CASSMKRDSYGYTF.

The rearrangement joins TRBV27 to TRBJ2-3, with D possibly matching TRBD1 (6 bases). CDR3 length: 20 amino acids. Trimming pared 0 bases from V and 2 bases from J, leaving 24 bases between. Per the germline V gene, CDR1 is MNHEY and CDR2 is SMNVEV (reference sequence). Here the CDR3 reads CASSLSAVAIGRGHTDTQYF. CDR3 coding DNA: TGTGCCAGCAGTTTATCGGCGGTTGCCATCGGCAGGGGCCACACAGATACGCAGTATTTT.

The rearrangement joins TRBV6-1 to TRBJ2-7, with a possible D match to TRBD2 (5 bases). CDR1 is MNHNS and CDR2 is SASEGT in the germline V gene. The CDR3 has 15 residues. With 0 bases removed from V and 3 bases from J, the gap between germline ends came to 12 bases. The CDR3, as DNA: TGTGCCAGCAGTGAAGCGCTAGCCCCGATCTACGAGCAGTACTTC. It translates to CASSEALAPIYEQYF.